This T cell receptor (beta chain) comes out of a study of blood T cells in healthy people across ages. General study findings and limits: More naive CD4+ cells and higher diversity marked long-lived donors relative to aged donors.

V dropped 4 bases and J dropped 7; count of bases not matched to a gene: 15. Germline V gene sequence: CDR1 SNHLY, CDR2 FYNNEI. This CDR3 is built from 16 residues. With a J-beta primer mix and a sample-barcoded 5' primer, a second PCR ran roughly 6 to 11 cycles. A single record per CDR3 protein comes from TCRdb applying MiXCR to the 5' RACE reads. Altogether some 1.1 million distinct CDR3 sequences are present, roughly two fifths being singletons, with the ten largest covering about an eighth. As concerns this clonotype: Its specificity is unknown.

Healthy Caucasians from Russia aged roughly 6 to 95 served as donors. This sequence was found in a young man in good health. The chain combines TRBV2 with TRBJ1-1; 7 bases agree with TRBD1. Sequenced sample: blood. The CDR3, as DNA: TGTGCCAGCAGTGCCCAGGGGGGCGCGTCTTATGGTGAAGCTTTCTTT. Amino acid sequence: CASSAQGGASYGEAFF. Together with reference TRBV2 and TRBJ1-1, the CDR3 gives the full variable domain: EPEVTQTPSHQVTQMGQEVILRCVPISNHLYFYWYRQILGQKVEFLVSFYNNEISEKSEIFDDQFSVERPDGSNFTLKIRSTKLEDSAMYFCASSAQGGASYGEAFFGQGTRLTVV.